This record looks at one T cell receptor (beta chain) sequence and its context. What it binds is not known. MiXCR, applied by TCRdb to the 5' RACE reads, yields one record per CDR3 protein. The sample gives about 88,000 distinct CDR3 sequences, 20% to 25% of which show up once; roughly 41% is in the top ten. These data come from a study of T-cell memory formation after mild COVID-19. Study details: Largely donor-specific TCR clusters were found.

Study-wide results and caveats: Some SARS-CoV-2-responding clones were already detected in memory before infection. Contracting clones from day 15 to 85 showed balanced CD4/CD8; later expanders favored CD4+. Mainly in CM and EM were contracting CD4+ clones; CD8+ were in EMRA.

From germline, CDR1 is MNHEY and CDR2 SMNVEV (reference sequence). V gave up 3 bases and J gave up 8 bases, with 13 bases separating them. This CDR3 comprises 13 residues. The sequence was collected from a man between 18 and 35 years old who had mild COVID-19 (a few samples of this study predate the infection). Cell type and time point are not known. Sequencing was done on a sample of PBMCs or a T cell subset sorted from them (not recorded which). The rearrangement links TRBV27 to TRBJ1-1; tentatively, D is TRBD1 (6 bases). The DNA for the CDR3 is TGTGCCAGCAGTTTCCCCGGGGGCGAGGAAGCTTTCTTT. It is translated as CASSFPGGEEAFF.